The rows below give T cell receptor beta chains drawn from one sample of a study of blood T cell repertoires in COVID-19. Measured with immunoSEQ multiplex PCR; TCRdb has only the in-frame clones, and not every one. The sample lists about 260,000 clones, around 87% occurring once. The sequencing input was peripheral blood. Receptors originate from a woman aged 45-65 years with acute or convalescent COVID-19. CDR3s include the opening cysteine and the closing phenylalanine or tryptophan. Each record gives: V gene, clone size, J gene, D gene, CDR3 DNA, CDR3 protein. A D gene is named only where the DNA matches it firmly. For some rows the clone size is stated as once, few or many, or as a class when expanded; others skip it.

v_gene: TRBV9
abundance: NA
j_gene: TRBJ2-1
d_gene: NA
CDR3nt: TGTGCCAGCAATCTTCCGGGAGAACACAATGAGCAGTTCTTC
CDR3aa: CASNLPGEHNEQFF

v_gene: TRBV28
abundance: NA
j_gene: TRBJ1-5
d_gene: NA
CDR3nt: TGTGCCAGCAGTTTGACTCATCAGCCCCAGCATTTT
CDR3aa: CASSLTHQPQHF

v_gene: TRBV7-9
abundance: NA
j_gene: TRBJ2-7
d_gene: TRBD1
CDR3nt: TGTGCCAGCAGCTTCGGACAGGGGACCTACGAGCAGTACTTC
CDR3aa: CASSFGQGTYEQYF

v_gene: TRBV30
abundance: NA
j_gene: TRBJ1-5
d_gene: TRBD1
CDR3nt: TGTGCCTGGAGCGGGACAGGGCGCAATCAGCCCCAGCATTTT
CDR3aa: CAWSGTGRNQPQHF

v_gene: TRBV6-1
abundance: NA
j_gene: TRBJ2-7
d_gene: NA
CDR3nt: TGTGCCAGCAGTGAAGACTGGAGCTCCTACGAGCAGTACTTC
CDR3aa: CASSEDWSSYEQYF

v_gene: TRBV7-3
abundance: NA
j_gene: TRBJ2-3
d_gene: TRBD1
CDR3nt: TGTGCCAGCAGCCCAAGGACAGGGGTAAACACAGATACGCAGTATTTT
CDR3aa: CASSPRTGVNTDTQYF

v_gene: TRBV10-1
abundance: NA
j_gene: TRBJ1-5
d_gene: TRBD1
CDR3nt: TGCGCCAGCAGAAGGCAGGGGGTGGGCAATCAGCCCCAGCATTTT
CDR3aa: CASRRQGVGNQPQHF

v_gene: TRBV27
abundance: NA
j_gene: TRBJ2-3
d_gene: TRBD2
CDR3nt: TGTGCCAGCAGCCTGGGACTAGCGGTCACAGATACGCAGTATTTT
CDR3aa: CASSLGLAVTDTQYF

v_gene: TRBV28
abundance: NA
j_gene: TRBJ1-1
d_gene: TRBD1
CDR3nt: TGTGCCAGCAGTTTACAGACAGGGCTAGCTTTCTTT
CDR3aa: CASSLQTGLAFF

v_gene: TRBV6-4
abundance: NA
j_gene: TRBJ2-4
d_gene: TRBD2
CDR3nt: TGTGCCAGCAGTGACTCGACCTTTAGCGGGGGTACGGGCAAAAACATTCAGTACTTC
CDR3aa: CASSDSTFSGGTGKNIQYF

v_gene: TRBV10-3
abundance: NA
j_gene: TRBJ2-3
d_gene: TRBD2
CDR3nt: TGTGCCATCAGTGAGTCCACTAGCGGGGGGGGCTCTAAGGATACGCAGTATTTT
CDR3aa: CAISESTSGGGSKDTQYF

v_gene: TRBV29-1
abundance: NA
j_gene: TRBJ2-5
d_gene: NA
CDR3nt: TGCAGCGTTGAAGATAGAGCAGGGGAAGAGACCCAGTACTTC
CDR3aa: CSVEDRAGEETQYF

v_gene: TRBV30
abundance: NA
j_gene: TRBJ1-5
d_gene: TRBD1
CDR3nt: TGTGCCTGGACCCCTGGACAGGGAGCCCAGCCCCAGCATTTT
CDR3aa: CAWTPGQGAQPQHF

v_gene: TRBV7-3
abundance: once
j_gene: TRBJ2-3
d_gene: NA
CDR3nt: TGTGCCAGCAGCTTAGCGCTTTCTACAGATACGCAGTATTTT
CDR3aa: CASSLALSTDTQYF

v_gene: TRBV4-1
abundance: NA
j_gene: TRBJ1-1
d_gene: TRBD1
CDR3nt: TGCGCCAGCAGCCGGGGGACAGGGAGAATGAACACTGAAGCTTTCTTT
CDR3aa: CASSRGTGRMNTEAFF

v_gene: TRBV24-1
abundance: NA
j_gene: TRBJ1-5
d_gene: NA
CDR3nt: TGTGCCACCAGTGATTCGGAGGGTATCAATCAGCCCCAGCATTTT
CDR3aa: CATSDSEGINQPQHF

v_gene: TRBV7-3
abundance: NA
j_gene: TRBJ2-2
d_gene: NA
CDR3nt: TGTGCCAGCAGCTTATCCGCAGGCACCGGGGAGCTGTTTTTT
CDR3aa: CASSLSAGTGELFF

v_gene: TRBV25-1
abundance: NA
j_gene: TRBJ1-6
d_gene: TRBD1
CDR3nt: TGTGCCAGCAGTTCCCGGACAGGGAATTCTTCACCCCTCCACTTT
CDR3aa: CASSSRTGNSSPLHF

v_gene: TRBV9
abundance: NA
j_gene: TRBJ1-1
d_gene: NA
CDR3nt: TGTGCCAGCAGCGTAGGAGGGCAGGGGAAATTCGCTGAAGCTTTCTTT
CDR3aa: CASSVGGQGKFAEAFF

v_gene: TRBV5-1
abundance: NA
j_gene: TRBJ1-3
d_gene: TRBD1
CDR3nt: TGCGCCAGCAGGTTTGGGGGGACAGGAGCCACTGGAAACACCATATATTTT
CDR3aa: CASRFGGTGATGNTIYF

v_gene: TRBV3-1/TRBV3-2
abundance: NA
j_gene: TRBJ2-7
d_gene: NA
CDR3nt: TGTGCCAGCAGCCAAGATCTCCAGGGGCGATACGAGCAGTACTTC
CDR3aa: CASSQDLQGRYEQYF

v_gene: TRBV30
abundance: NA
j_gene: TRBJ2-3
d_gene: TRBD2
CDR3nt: TGTGCCTGGAACCTAGCGGGAGGGACAGATACGCAGTATTTT
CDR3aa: CAWNLAGGTDTQYF

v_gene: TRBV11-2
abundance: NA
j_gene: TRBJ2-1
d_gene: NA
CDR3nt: TGTGCCAGCAGCTTAGGGGGGGATGAGCAGTTCTTC
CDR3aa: CASSLGGDEQFF

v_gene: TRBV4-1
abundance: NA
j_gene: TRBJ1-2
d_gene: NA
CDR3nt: TGCGCCAGCAGCCAGGGAGGGGACACCCGAGGGACCTTC
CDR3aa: CASSQGGDTRGTF

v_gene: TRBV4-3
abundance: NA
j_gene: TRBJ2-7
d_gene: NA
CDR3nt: TGCGCCAGCAGCCACTTACTTGTCGGAGAGTACGAGCAGTACTTC
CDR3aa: CASSHLLVGEYEQYF

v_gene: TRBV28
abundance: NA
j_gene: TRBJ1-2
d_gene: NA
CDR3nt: TGTGCCAGCAGTTTAGACCGGGGCTATGGCTACACCTTC
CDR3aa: CASSLDRGYGYTF

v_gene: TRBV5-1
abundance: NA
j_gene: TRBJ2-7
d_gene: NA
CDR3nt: TGCGCCAGCAGCCCCGGGACTTGGAAGTACTTC
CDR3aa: CASSPGTWKYF

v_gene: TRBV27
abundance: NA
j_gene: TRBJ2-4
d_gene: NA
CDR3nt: TGTGCCAGCAGTTTTGACAGCCGAGTAGCCAAAAACATTCAGTACTTC
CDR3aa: CASSFDSRVAKNIQYF

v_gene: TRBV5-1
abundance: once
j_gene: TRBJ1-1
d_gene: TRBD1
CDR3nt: TGCGCCAGCAGCTTGGGACAGGGGGCTGACGAAGCTTTCTTT
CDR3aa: CASSLGQGADEAFF

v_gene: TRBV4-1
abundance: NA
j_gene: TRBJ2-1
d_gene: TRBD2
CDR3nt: TGCGCCAGCAGCCACCCCGGGGGGGACATTTACAATGAGCAGTTCTTC
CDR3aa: CASSHPGGDIYNEQFF

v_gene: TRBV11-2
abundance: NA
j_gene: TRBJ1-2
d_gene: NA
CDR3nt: TGTGCCAGCAGCTTAGGACTGATTACTAACTATGGCTACACCTTC
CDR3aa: CASSLGLITNYGYTF

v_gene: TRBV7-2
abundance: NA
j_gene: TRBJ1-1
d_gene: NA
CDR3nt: TGTGCCAGCAGCGTCACAGGGTCGAACACTGAAGCTTTCTTT
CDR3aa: CASSVTGSNTEAFF

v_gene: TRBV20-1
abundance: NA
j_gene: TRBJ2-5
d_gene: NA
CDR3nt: TGCAGTGCTAGTGGGCTGTCTGGCCCGGAGACCCAGTACTTC
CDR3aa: CSASGLSGPETQYF

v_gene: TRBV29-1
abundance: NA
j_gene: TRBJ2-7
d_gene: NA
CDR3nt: TGCAGCGTTGACCAGGGGTCGGGCTACGAGCAGTACTTC
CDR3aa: CSVDQGSGYEQYF

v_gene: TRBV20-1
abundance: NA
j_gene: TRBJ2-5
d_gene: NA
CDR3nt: TGCAGTGCTAGTTCAGCGGGTGGAGAGACCCAGTACTTC
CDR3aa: CSASSAGGETQYF